What follows is one T cell receptor beta chain and its context. The sample belongs to a study of technical replicates of blood from a handful of donors. After removal of 3 bases from V and 5 bases from J, the junction contained 5 bases not matched to a gene. The germline CDR1 and CDR2 sequences are SGHRS and YFSETQ. The CDR3 extends over 14 amino acids. Assay: immunoSEQ multiplex PCR; the TCRdb copy retains only in-frame clones and omits some. Here the sample spans some 13,000 clones, more than 85% being singletons. The chain employs TRBV5-1 and TRBJ2-1; TRBD2 matches 7 bases. The specimen sequenced was PBMCs. The receptor comes from a human donor in good health. The CDR3 region is CASSWTSQNNEQFF. CDR3 bases: TGCGCCAGCAGCTGGACTAGTCAGAACAATGAGCAGTTCTTC. The whole variable domain, filled in from reference TRBV5-1 and TRBJ2-1, reads KAGVTQTPRYLIKTRGQQVTLSCSPISGHRSVSWYQQTPGQGLQFLFEYFSETQRNKGNFPGRFSGRQFSNSRSEMNVSTLELGDSALYLCASSWTSQNNEQFFGPGTRLTVL.